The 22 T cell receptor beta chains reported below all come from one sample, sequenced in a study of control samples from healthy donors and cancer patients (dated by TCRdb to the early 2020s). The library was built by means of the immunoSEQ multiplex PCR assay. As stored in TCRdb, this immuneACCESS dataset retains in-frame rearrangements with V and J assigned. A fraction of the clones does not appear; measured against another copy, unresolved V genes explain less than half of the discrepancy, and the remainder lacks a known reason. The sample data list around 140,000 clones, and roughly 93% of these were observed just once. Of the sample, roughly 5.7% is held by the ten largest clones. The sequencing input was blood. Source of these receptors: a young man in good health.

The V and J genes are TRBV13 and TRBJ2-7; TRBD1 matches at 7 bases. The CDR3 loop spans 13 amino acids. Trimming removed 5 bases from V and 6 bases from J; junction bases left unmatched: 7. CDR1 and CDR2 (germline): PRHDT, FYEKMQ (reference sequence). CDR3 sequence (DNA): TGTGCCAGCAGCACCCGAACAGGGGCCGAGCAGTACTTC. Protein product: CASSTRTGAEQYF.

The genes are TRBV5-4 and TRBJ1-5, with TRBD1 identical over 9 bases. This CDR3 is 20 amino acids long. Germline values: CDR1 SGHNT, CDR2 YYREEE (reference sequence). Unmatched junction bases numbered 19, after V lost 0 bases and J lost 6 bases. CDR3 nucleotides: TGTGCCAGCAGCTTGGGACCGGGACAGGGCGCACCCGGTCGCGCTCAGCCCCAGCATTTT. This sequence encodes CASSLGPGQGAPGRAQPQHF.

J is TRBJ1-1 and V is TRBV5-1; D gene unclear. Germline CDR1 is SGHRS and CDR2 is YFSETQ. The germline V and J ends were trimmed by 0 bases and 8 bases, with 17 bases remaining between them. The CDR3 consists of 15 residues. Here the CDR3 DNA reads TGCGCCAGCAGCTTGGCCAATGGGGTGACTCTGGAAGCTTTCTTT. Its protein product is CASSLANGVTLEAFF.

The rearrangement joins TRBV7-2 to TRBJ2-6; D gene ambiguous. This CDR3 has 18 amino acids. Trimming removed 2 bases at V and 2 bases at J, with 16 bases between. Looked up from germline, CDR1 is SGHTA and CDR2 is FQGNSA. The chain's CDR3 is CASSLTGPHQTGANVLTF. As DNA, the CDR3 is TGTGCCAGCAGCTTAACGGGCCCCCACCAAACTGGGGCCAACGTCCTGACTTTC.

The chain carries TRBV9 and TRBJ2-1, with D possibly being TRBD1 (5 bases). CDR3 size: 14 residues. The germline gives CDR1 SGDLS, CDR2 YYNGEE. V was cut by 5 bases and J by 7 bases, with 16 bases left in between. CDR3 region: CASRRSTGENEQFF. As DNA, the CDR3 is TGTGCCAGCAGGCGTAGCACAGGTGAAAATGAGCAGTTCTTC. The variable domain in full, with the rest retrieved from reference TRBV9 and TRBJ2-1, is DSGVTQTPKHLITATGQRVTLRCSPRSGDLSVYWYQQSLDQGLQFLIQYYNGEERAKGNILERFSAQQFPDLHSELNLSSLELGDSALYFCASRRSTGENEQFFGPGTRLTVL.

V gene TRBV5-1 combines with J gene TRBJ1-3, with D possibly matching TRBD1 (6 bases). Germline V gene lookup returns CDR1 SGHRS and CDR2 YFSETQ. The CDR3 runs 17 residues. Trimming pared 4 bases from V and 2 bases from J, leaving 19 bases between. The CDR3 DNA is TGCGCCAGCAGCGCTTTCAGGGGAGTTGGGACTGGAAACACCATATATTTT. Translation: CASSAFRGVGTGNTIYF.

DNA for the CDR3: TGTGCCAGCAGTTATTACACACGGAGTAATGAAAAACTGTTTTTT. Encoded protein: CASSYYTRSNEKLFF. This chain connects TRBV6-5 to TRBJ1-4; no firm D call. Germline loops: CDR1 MNHEY, CDR2 SVGAGI. Trimming pared 3 bases from V and 4 bases from J, leaving 12 bases between. The CDR3 has 15 amino acids.

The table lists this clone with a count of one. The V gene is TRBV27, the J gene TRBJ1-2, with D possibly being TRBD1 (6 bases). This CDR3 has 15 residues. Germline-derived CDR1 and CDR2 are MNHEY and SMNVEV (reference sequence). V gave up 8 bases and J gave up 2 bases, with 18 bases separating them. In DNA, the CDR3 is TGTGCCAGCGCTCCCCGAGGGGGGACGAACTATGGCTACACCTTC. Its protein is CASAPRGGTNYGYTF.

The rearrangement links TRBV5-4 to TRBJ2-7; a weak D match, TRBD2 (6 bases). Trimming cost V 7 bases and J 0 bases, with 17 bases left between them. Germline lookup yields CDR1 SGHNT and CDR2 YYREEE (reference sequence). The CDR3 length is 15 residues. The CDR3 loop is CASRRAGTPSYEQYF. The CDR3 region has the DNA TGTGCCAGCCGAAGAGCCGGGACTCCCTCCTACGAGCAGTACTTC.

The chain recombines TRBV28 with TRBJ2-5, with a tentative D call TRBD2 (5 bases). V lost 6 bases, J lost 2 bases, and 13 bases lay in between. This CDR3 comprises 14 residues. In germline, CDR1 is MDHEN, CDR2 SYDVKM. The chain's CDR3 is CASSPAGGQETQYF. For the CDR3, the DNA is TGTGCCAGCAGCCCCGCTGGCGGGCAAGAGACCCAGTACTTC.

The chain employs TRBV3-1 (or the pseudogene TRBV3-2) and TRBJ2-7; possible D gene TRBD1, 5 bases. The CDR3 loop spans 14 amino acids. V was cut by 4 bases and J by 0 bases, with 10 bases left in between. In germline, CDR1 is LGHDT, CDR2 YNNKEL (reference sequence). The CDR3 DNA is TGTGCCAGCAGCCCGATGGACAACTCCTACGAGCAGTACTTC. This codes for CASSPMDNSYEQYF.

In DNA, the CDR3 is TGCGCCAGCAGGGGTTGGGCTAGGGCCTACAATGAGCAGTTCTTC. Residues: CASRGWARAYNEQFF. The chain couples TRBV10-2 to TRBJ2-1; D is undetermined. This CDR3 comprises 15 residues. Germline CDR1 reads WSHSY; CDR2 reads SAAADI. The germline V and J ends were trimmed by 6 bases and 2 bases, with 14 bases remaining between them.

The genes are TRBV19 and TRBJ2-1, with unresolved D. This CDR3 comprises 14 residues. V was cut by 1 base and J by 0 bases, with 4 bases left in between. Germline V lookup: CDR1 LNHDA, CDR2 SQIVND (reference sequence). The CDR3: CASSIVFSYNEQFF. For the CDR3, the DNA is TGTGCCAGTAGTATAGTTTTCTCCTACAATGAGCAGTTCTTC.

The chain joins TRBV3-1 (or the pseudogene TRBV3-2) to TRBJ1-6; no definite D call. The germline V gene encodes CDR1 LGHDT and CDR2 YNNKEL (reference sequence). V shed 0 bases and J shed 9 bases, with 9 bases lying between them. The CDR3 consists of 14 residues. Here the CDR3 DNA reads TGTGCCAGCAGCCAAGATTTTTCGGTTTCACCCCTCCACTTT. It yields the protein CASSQDFSVSPLHF.

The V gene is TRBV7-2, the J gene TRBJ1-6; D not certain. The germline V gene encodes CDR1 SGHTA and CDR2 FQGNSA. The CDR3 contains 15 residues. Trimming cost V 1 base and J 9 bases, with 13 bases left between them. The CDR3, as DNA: TGTGCCAGCAGCTTAGAAAGTTTGGACTCTTCACCCCTCCACTTT. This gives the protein CASSLESLDSSPLHF.

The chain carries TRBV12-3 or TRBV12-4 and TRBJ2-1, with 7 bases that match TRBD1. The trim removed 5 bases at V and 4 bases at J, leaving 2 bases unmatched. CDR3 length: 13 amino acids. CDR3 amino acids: CASSGTAYNEQFF. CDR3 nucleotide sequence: TGTGCCAGCAGTGGGACAGCATACAATGAGCAGTTCTTC.

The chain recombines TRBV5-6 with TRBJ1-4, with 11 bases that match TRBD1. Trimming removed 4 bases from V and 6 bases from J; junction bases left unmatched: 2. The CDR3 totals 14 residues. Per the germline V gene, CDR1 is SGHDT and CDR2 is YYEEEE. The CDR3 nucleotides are TGTGCCAGCAGCCCGGACAGGGGGCATGAAAAACTGTTTTTT. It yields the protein CASSPDRGHEKLFF.

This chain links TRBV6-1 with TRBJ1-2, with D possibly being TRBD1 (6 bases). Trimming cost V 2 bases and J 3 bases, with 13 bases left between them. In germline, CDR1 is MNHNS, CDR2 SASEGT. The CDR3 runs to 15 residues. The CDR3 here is CASSEFRGGYYGYTF. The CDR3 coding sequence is TGTGCCAGCAGTGAATTCAGGGGAGGGTACTATGGCTACACCTTC.

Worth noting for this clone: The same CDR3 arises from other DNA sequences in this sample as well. CDR3 sequence: CASSIYLQETQYF. The DNA for the CDR3 is TGTGCCAGTAGTATTTACCTACAAGAGACCCAGTACTTC. The J gene is TRBJ2-5, the V gene TRBV19; D is unresolved. Trimming cost V 3 bases and J 2 bases, with 7 bases left between them. The CDR3 has 13 residues. Germline values: CDR1 LNHDA, CDR2 SQIVND (reference sequence).

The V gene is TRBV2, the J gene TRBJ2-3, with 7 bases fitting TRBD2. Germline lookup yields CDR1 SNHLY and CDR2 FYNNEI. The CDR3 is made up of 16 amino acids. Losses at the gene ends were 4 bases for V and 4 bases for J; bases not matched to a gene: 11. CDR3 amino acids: CASSAMVGGRSDTQYF. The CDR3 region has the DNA TGTGCCAGCAGTGCTATGGTGGGAGGGCGATCAGATACGCAGTATTTT.

The CDR3 bases are TGTGCCACCCTCAGGGCTGGCTACACCTTC. Amino acid sequence: CATLRAGYTF. The chain links TRBV7-9 to TRBJ1-2, with a tentative D call TRBD1 (5 bases). V lost 10 bases, J lost 7 bases, and 10 bases lay in between. Looked up from germline, CDR1 is SEHNR and CDR2 is FQNEAQ (reference sequence). The CDR3 sequence is 10 residues long.

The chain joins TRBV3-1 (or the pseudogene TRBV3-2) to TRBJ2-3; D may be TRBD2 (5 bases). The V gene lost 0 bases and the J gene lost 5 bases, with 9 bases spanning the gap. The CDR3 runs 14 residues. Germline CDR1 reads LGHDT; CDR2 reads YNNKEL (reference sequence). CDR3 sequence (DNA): TGTGCCAGCAGCCAAGACTTGGGGAGAGATACGCAGTATTTT. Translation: CASSQDLGRDTQYF.